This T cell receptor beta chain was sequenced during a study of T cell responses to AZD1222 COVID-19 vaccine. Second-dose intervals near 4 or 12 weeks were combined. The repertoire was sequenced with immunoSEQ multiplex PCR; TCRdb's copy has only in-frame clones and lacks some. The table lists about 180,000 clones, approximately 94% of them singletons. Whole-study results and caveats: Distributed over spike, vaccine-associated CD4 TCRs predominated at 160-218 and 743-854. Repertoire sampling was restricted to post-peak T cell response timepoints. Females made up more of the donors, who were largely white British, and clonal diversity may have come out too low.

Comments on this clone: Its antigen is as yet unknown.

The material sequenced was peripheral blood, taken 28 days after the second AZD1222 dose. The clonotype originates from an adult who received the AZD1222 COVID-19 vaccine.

The CDR3 sequence: CASSVSDRKQETQYF. The CDR3, as DNA: TGTGCCAGCAGCGTCTCGGACAGGAAGCAAGAGACCCAGTACTTC. The chain links TRBV9 to TRBJ2-5; 7 bases agree with TRBD1. CDR3 length: 15 amino acids. CDR1 and CDR2 (germline): SGDLS, YYNGEE. The ends lost 2 bases at V and 2 bases at J; junction bases unmatched: 6.